Described below is a single TCR beta chain sequence and its context. All enrollees were about 18 to 90 years old and from fewer than 25 US areas. Cohorts were based on clinical histories the participants reported. The CDR3 totals 13 residues. The V end was cut by 6 bases, the J end by 5 bases, with 13 bases between. Germline V gene lookup returns CDR1 SNHLY and CDR2 FYNNEI. In the authors' methods: From reference gene primer amplification, estimates of nucleated cell counts were derived. Sequenced by immunoSEQ multiplex PCR; TCRdb stores in-frame clones only, minus some. V, J and clone size are those of that table, while D and trimming were read from the DNA. The table records fewer than 500,000 clones, 70% to 90% of them present only once. This specimen comes from a study of blood T cell repertoires in COVID-19.

The chain links TRBV2 to TRBJ1-1; a weak D match, TRBD1 (5 bases). The specimen sequenced was PBMCs or T cells enriched from blood (not recorded which). This receptor was obtained from a woman aged 18-30 years with acute COVID-19. The CDR3 reads CASRASGETEAFF. The CDR3 region has the DNA TGTGCCAGCAGGGCCTCGGGGGAAACTGAAGCTTTCTTT. Based on the CDR3 plus reference TRBV2 and TRBJ1-1, the full variable domain is EPEVTQTPSHQVTQMGQEVILRCVPISNHLYFYWYRQILGQKVEFLVSFYNNEISEKSEIFDDQFSVERPDGSNFTLKIRSTKLEDSAMYFCASRASGETEAFFGQGTRLTVV.